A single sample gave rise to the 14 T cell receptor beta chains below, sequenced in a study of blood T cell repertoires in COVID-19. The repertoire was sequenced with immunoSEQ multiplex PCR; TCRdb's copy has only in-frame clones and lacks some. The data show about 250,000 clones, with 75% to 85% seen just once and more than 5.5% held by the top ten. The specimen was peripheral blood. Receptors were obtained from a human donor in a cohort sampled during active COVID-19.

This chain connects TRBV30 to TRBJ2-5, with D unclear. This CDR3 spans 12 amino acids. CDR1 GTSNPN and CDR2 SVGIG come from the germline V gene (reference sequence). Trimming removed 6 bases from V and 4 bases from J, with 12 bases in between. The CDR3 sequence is CACKARIETQYF. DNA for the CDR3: TGTGCCTGCAAGGCCAGGATAGAGACCCAGTACTTC.

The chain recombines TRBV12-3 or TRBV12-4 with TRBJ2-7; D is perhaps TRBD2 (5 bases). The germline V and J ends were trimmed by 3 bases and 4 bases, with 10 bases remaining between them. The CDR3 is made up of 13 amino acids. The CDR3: CASSFSRAYEQYF. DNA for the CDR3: TGTGCCAGCAGTTTTTCGCGGGCGTACGAGCAGTACTTC.

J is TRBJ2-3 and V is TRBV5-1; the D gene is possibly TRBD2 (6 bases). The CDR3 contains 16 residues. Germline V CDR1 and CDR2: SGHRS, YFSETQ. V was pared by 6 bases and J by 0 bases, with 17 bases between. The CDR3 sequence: CASKLGLGPSTDTQYF. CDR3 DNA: TGCGCCAGCAAATTGGGACTGGGCCCGAGCACAGATACGCAGTATTTT.

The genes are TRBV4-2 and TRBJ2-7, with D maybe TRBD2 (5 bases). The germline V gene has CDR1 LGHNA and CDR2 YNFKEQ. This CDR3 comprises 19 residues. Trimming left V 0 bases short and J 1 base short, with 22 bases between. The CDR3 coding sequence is TGTGCCAGCAGCCAAGATCTCCCCAGAGGGCCCTTAAATTCCTACGAGCAGTACTTC. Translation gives CASSQDLPRGPLNSYEQYF.

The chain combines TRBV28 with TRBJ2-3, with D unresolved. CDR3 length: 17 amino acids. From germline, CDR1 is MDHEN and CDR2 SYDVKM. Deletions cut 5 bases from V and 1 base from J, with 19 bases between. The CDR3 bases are TGTGCCAGCAGTAATCCACTCCGGGTCCTGGGCACAGATACGCAGTATTTT. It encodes CASSNPLRVLGTDTQYF. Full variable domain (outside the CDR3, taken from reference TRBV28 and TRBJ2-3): DVKVTQSSRYLVKRTGEKVFLECVQDMDHENMFWYRQDPGLGLRLIYFSYDVKMKEKGDIPEGYSVSREKKERFSLILESASTNQTSMYLCASSNPLRVLGTDTQYFGPGTRLTVL.

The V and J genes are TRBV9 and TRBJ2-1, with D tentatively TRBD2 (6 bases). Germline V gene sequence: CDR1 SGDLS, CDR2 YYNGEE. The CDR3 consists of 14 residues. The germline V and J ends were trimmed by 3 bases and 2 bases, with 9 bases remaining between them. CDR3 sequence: CASSDRLAYNEQFF. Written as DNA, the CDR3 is TGTGCCAGCAGCGACCGACTAGCCTACAATGAGCAGTTCTTC.

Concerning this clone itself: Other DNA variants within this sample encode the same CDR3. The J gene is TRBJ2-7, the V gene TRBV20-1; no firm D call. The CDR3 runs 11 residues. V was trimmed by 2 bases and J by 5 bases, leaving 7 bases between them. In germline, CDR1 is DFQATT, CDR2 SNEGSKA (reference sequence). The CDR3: CSARSGHEQYF. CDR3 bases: TGCAGTGCTAGATCTGGGCACGAGCAGTACTTC.

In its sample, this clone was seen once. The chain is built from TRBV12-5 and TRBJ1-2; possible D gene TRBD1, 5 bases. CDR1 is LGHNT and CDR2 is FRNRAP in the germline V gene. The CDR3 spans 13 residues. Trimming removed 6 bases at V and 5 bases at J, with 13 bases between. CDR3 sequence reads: CASGHGAGYGYTF. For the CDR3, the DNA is TGTGCTAGTGGACATGGGGCGGGATATGGCTACACCTTC.

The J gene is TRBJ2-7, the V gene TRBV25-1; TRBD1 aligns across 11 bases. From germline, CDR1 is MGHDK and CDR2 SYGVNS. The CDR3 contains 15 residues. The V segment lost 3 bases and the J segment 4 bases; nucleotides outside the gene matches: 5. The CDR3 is CASSDPGQGAYEQYF. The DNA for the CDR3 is TGTGCCAGCAGTGACCCTGGACAGGGGGCTTACGAGCAGTACTTC.

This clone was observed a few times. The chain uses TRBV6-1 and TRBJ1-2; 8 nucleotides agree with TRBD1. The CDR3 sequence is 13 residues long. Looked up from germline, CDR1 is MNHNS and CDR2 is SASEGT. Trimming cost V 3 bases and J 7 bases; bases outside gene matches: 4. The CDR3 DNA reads TGTGCCAGCAGTGAGGACAGGGTAGGTGGCTACACCTTC. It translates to CASSEDRVGGYTF.

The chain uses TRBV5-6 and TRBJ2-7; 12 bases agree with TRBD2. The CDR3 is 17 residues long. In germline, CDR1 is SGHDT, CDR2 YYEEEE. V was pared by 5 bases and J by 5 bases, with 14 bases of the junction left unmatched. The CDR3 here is CASSHGLAGTPGNEQYF. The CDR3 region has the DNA TGTGCCAGCAGTCATGGACTAGCGGGGACGCCGGGGAACGAGCAGTACTTC.

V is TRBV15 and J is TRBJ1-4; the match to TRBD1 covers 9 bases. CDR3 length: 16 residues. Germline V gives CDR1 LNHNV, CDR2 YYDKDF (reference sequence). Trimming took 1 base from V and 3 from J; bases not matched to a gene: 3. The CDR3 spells CATSRGTGVANEKLFF. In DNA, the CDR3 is TGTGCCACCAGCAGAGGGACAGGGGTAGCTAATGAAAAACTGTTTTTT.

CDR3 region: CASSHGPSLIGNTIYF. Here the CDR3 DNA reads TGTGCCAGCTCACATGGGCCTTCCCTCATTGGAAACACCATATATTTT. V is TRBV18 and J is TRBJ1-3; D is ambiguous. The CDR3 totals 16 residues. V was trimmed by 4 bases and J by 3 bases, leaving 16 bases between them. CDR1 is KGHSH and CDR2 is LQKENI in the germline V gene. Full variable domain (missing parts from reference TRBV18 and TRBJ1-3): NAGVMQNPRHLVRRRGQEARLRCSPMKGHSHVYWYRQLPEEGLKFMVYLQKENIIDESGMPKERFSAEFPKEGPSILRIQQVVRGDSAAYFCASSHGPSLIGNTIYFGEGSWLTVV.

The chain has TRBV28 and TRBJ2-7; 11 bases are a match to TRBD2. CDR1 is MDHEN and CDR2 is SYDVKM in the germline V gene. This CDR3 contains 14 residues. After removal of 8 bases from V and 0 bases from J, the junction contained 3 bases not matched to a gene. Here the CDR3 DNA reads TGTGCCAGCGGCCTAGCGGGGGGCTCCTACGAGCAGTACTTC. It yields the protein CASGLAGGSYEQYF. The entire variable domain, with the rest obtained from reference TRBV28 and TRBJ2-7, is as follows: DVKVTQSSRYLVKRTGEKVFLECVQDMDHENMFWYRQDPGLGLRLIYFSYDVKMKEKGDIPEGYSVSREKKERFSLILESASTNQTSMYLCASGLAGGSYEQYFGPGTRLTVT.